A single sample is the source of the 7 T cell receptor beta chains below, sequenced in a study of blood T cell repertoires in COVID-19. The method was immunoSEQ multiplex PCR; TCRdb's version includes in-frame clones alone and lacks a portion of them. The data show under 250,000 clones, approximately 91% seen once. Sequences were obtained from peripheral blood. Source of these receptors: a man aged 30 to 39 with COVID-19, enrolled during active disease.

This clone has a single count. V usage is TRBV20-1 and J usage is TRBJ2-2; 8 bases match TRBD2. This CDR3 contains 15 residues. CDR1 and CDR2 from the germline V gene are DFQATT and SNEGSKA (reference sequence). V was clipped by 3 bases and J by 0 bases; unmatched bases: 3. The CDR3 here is CSASNGGANTGELFF. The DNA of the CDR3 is TGCAGTGCTAGTAACGGGGGGGCGAACACCGGGGAGCTGTTTTTT.

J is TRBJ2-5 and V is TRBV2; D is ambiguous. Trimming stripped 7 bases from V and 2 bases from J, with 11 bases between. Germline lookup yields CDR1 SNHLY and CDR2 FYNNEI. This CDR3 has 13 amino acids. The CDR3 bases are TGTGCCAGCATTGGGCAGACACAAGAGACCCAGTACTTC. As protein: CASIGQTQETQYF.

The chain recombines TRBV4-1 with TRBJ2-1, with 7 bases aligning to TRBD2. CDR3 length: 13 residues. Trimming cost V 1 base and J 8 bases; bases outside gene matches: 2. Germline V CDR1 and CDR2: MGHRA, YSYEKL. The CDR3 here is CASSQGLAYEQFF. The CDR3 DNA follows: TGCGCCAGCAGCCAAGGACTAGCCTATGAGCAGTTCTTC.

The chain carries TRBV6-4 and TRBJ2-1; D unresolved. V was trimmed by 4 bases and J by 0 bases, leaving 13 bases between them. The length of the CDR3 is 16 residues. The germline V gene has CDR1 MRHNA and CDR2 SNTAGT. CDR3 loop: CASSGSAVSSYNEQFF. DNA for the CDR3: TGTGCCAGCAGTGGCTCGGCGGTAAGCTCCTACAATGAGCAGTTCTTC.

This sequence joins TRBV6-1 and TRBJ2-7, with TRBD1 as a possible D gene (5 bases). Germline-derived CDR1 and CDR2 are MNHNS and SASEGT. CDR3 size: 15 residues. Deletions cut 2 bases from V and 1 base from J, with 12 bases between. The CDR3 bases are TGTGCCAGCAGTGAATCGGCAGGGATGTCCTACGAGCAGTACTTC. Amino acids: CASSESAGMSYEQYF.

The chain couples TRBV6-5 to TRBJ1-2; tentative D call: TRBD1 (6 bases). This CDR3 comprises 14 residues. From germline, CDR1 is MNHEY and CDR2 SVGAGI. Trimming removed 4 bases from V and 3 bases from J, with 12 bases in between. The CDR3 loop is CASSLGARDYGYTF. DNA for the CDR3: TGTGCCAGCAGTTTGGGGGCGAGAGACTATGGCTACACCTTC.

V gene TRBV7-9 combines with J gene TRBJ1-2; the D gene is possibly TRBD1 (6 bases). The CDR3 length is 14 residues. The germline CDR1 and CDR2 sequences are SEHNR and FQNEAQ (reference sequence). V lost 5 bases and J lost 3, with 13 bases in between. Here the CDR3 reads CASSLGQSDYGYTF. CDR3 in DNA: TGTGCCAGCAGCCTCGGACAGTCCGACTATGGCTACACCTTC.